Reported below is one TCR beta chain. These data are taken from a study of shared clonotypes between healthy human individuals. Background on the study: CD4 naive cells filled three plates per donor, CD4 memory three, CD8 naive two and CD8 memory one.

Subsets obtained from CD4+ cells comprised CD45RA+ naive and CD45RA-negative memory cells. The CDR3 has 13 amino acids. Germline-derived CDR1 and CDR2 are GTSNPN and SVGIG (reference sequence). The V end lost 5 bases, the J end lost 5 bases, and 16 bases lay between the germline ends. The table came from immunoSEQ multiplex PCR; TCRdb's copy has only in-frame clones and leaves some out. The data show 980,000 or so clones, about 80% seen once. This chain connects TRBV30 to TRBJ2-7; either TRBD1 or TRBD2 may supply D (5 bases each). This sequence was found in a man aged 18 to 30 in good health. Sample: memory CD4+ T cells sorted from blood. The subset denotes: CD45RA-negative fraction. CDR3 nucleotide sequence: TGTGCCTGGGGGACGAGAAGGGCGGACGAGCAGTACTTC. Amino acid sequence: CAWGTRRADEQYF.